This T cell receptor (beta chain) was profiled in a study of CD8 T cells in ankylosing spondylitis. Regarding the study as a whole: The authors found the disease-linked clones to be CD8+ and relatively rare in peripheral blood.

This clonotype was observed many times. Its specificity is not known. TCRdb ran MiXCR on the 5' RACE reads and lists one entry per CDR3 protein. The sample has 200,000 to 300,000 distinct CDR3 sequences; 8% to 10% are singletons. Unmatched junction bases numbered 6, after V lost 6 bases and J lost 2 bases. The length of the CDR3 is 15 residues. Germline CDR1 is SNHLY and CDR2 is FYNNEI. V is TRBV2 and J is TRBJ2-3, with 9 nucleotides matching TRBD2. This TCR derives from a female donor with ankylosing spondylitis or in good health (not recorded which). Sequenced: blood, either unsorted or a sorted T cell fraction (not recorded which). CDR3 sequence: CASRTTSGHTDTQYF. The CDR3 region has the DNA TGTGCCAGCAGAACGACTAGCGGCCACACAGATACGCAGTATTTT.